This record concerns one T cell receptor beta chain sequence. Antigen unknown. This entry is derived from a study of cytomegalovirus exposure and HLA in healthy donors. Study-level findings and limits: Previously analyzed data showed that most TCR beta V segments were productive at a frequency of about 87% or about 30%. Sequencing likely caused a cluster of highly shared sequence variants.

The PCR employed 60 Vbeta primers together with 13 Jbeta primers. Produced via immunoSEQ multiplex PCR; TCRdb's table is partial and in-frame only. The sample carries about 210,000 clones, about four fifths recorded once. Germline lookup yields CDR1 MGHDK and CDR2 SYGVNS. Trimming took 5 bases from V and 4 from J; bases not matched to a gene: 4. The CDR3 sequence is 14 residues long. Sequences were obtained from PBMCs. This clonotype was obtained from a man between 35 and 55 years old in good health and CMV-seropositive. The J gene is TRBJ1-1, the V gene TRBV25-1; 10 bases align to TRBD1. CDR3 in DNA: TGTGCCAGCAGTTCCCGGACAGGGGGCACTGAAGCTTTCTTT. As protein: CASSSRTGGTEAFF.